The 29 T cell receptor beta chains below all came from one sample that was sequenced in a study of shared clonotypes between healthy human individuals. The protocol was immunoSEQ multiplex PCR, while the TCRdb copy is restricted to in-frame clones and leaves out a portion. The sample lists about 1.1 million clones; roughly 74% were seen once. Sample: memory CD4+ T cells from PBMCs. Subset described: CD45RA-negative fraction. The receptors here all came from a man between 18 and 35 years old in good health. Some clones in this sample may be carry-over from other donors' samples.

This clone was recorded at least ten times. The chain couples TRBV6-4 to TRBJ2-1; 12 bases match TRBD2. V lost 0 bases, J lost 6 bases, and 0 bases stayed unmatched. The CDR3 is made up of 15 amino acids. CDR1 is MRHNA, CDR2 SNTAGT, per germline. CDR3 DNA: TGTGCCAGCAGTGACTCGACTAGCGGGAGCAATGAGCAGTTCTTC. Amino acid sequence: CASSDSTSGSNEQFF.

This clone was observed once. The genes are TRBV30 and TRBJ1-3; D gene uncertain. The length of the CDR3 is 13 residues. V was cut by 4 bases and J by 0 bases, with 7 bases left in between. Germline values: CDR1 GTSNPN, CDR2 SVGIG (reference sequence). CDR3 sequence reads: CAWKAYSGNTIYF. The CDR3 region has the DNA TGTGCCTGGAAGGCATACTCTGGAAACACCATATATTTT. Full variable domain (missing parts from reference TRBV30 and TRBJ1-3): SQTIHQWPATLVQPVGSPLSLECTVEGTSNPNLYWYRQAAGRGLQLLFYSVGIGQISSEVPQNLSASRPQDRQFILSSKKLLLSDSGFYLCAWKAYSGNTIYFGEGSWLTVV.

The chain carries TRBV6-5 and TRBJ1-1; 10 bases agree with TRBD1. The CDR3 sequence is 15 residues long. CDR1 is MNHEY and CDR2 is SVGAGI in the germline V gene. V lost 2 bases to trimming and J lost 4 bases; unmatched junction nucleotides: 4. The CDR3 DNA reads TGTGCCAGCAGTTACGGGACAGGGGTGAGCACTGAAGCTTTCTTT. Translating gives CASSYGTGVSTEAFF.

The chain recombines TRBV25-1 with TRBJ2-7; D possibly corresponds to TRBD1 (6 bases). The CDR3 runs 13 residues. V was clipped by 6 bases and J by 5 bases, with 14 bases between them. CDR1 is MGHDK and CDR2 is SYGVNS in the germline V gene. The CDR3 nucleotides are TGTGCCAGCAGGACAACAGGGTCCCACGAGCAGTACTTC. This codes for CASRTTGSHEQYF.

The chain recombines TRBV7-3 with TRBJ2-1; 8 nucleotides align to TRBD2. Germline CDR1 is SGHTA and CDR2 is FQGTGA. Trimming removed 6 bases from V and 13 bases from J; junction bases left unmatched: 11. CDR3 length: 13 amino acids. This CDR3 is CASRRTRGGEQFF. In DNA form, the CDR3 reads TGTGCCAGCAGACGAACCCGGGGGGGAGAACAGTTCTTC.

This chain links TRBV20-1 with TRBJ2-1; D uncertain. The CDR3 totals 11 residues. Germline loops: CDR1 DFQATT, CDR2 SNEGSKA (reference sequence). Trimming took 4 bases from V and 10 from J, leaving 11 bases between them. CDR3 sequence: CSANLRDEQFF. The CDR3 region has the DNA TGCAGTGCTAACCTCAGAGACGAGCAGTTCTTC.

V gene TRBV7-9 combines with J gene TRBJ2-1; 8 bases fit TRBD2. The CDR3 has 14 residues. Per germline, CDR1 SEHNR and CDR2 FQNEAQ (reference sequence). With V trimmed by 5 bases and J by 4 bases, 4 bases remained unmatched. The CDR3 is CASSGRGAYNEQFF. CDR3 DNA sequence: TGTGCCAGCAGCGGGCGGGGGGCATACAATGAGCAGTTCTTC.

The chain carries TRBV28 and TRBJ2-5; D perhaps matches TRBD1 (5 bases). Germline values: CDR1 MDHEN, CDR2 SYDVKM. Trimming removed 3 bases at V and 1 base at J, with 12 bases between. The CDR3 has 15 amino acids. The CDR3 nucleotides read TGTGCCAGCAGTTTGTTAGGGGCCCTCCAAGAGACCCAGTACTTC. Its translation: CASSLLGALQETQYF.

The chain combines TRBV6-5 with TRBJ2-5, with a weak D call TRBD1 (7 bases). The CDR3 consists of 13 residues. V lost 6 bases and J lost 5, with 13 bases in between. Germline V CDR1 and CDR2: MNHEY, SVGAGI. CDR3 sequence reads: CASSPGGSETQYF. The CDR3 DNA reads as TGTGCCAGCAGCCCAGGGGGGTCCGAGACCCAGTACTTC.

This chain connects TRBV4-1 to TRBJ2-3; 8 bases agree with TRBD2. CDR1 and CDR2 (germline): MGHRA, YSYEKL. The V gene end was trimmed by 0 bases and the J gene end by 4 bases; junction bases not matched to a gene: 6. The CDR3 spans 16 residues. The CDR3 loop is CASSQDRTGGPDTQYF. CDR3 in DNA: TGCGCCAGCAGCCAAGATAGAACGGGAGGGCCAGATACGCAGTATTTT.

The chain has TRBV6-1 and TRBJ2-7; 10 bases line up with TRBD1. Germline CDR1 MNHNS, CDR2 SASEGT. The J segment lost 4 bases and the V segment lost 6 bases, leaving 3 bases of the junction unmatched. This CDR3 has 13 residues. CDR3 sequence (DNA): TGTGCCAGCAGGCCGGGACAGGGGTACGAGCAGTACTTC. Its translation: CASRPGQGYEQYF.

The rearrangement uses TRBV10-3 and TRBJ2-2; the D call may be TRBD1 or TRBD2 (5 bases each). This CDR3 region has 15 residues. CDR1 ENHRY and CDR2 SYGVKD come from the germline V gene. The V gene lost 6 bases and the J gene lost 0 bases, with 11 bases spanning the gap. CDR3 sequence: CAIRTGTANTGELFF. In nucleotides, the CDR3 is TGTGCCATCAGGACCGGGACGGCGAACACCGGGGAGCTGTTTTTT.

The chain joins TRBV28 to TRBJ2-7; D tentatively reads TRBD1 or TRBD2 (5 bases each). V was clipped by 5 bases and J by 3 bases, with 14 bases between them. Germline values: CDR1 MDHEN, CDR2 SYDVKM. The CDR3 consists of 14 residues. CDR3 bases: TGTGCCAGCAGTCTAGCCGGGACCCACTACGAGCAGTACTTC. This translates into CASSLAGTHYEQYF. The whole variable domain, remainder taken from reference TRBV28 and TRBJ2-7, is DVKVTQSSRYLVKRTGEKVFLECVQDMDHENMFWYRQDPGLGLRLIYFSYDVKMKEKGDIPEGYSVSREKKERFSLILESASTNQTSMYLCASSLAGTHYEQYFGPGTRLTVT.

The rearrangement uses TRBV7-8 and TRBJ1-1; 7 bases are shared with TRBD1. Germline CDR1 and CDR2: SGHVS and FQNEAQ. With 5 bases clipped from V and 4 bases from J, the junction kept 7 bases outside the gene matches. The CDR3 loop spans 14 amino acids. The CDR3 here is CASSLDRVITEAFF. The CDR3 nucleotides are TGTGCCAGCAGCCTAGACAGGGTTATCACTGAAGCTTTCTTT.

The chain carries TRBV9 and TRBJ2-5; 8 bases are shared with TRBD2. The CDR3 has 16 residues. Trimming cost V 4 bases and J 0 bases; bases outside gene matches: 8. Germline CDR1 reads SGDLS; CDR2 reads YYNGEE. The CDR3 sequence: CASSPGTSMYQETQYF. In DNA form, the CDR3 reads TGTGCCAGCAGCCCCGGGACTAGTATGTACCAAGAGACCCAGTACTTC.

A few counts support this clone. This chain connects TRBV6-5 to TRBJ2-6, with D uncertain. Per germline, CDR1 MNHEY and CDR2 SVGAGI. V was trimmed by 0 bases and J by 0 bases, leaving 6 bases between them. This CDR3 has 16 residues. The CDR3 sequence: CASSYSSLSGANVLTF. In DNA, the CDR3 is TGTGCCAGCAGTTACTCGAGTCTCTCTGGGGCCAACGTCCTGACTTTC.

The table lists this clone with a count of one. The rearrangement links TRBV29-1 to TRBJ2-1; 7 positions agree with TRBD2. V dropped 7 bases and J dropped 0; count of bases not matched to a gene: 6. Germline CDR1 and CDR2: SQVTM and ANQGSEA. This CDR3 has 14 amino acids. This CDR3 reads CSAEGGSSYNEQFF. CDR3 DNA sequence: TGCAGCGCCGAGGGCGGGAGCTCCTACAATGAGCAGTTCTTC.

This chain connects TRBV4-2 to TRBJ1-1, with D possibly TRBD1 on 6 matching bases. The germline V and J ends were trimmed by 1 base and 0 bases, with 12 bases remaining between them. Germline V gene sequence: CDR1 LGHNA, CDR2 YNFKEQ. This CDR3 has 16 amino acids. In DNA, the CDR3 is TGTGCCAGCAGCCAAGCGGAGGGGGTCATGAACACTGAAGCTTTCTTT. Protein product: CASSQAEGVMNTEAFF.

The CDR3 DNA reads TGCGCCAGCGTGGGGCTAGCGGGAGGCCCCAATGAGCAGTTCTTC. Translation gives CASVGLAGGPNEQFF. The chain recombines TRBV5-1 with TRBJ2-1; 11 positions agree with TRBD2. CDR1 and CDR2 (germline): SGHRS, YFSETQ. J was trimmed by 6 bases and V by 7 bases; bases with no gene match: 9. The CDR3 consists of 15 residues.

This chain joins TRBV5-1 and TRBJ2-1; 7 bases map to TRBD2. The CDR3 has 21 residues. Losses at the gene ends were 4 bases for V and 0 bases for J; bases not matched to a gene: 22. The germline gives CDR1 SGHRS, CDR2 YFSETQ. The CDR3 DNA is TGCGCCAGCAGCCAGCCCTTAGGGGAGGGCTTGTCCTGGAGCTCCTACAATGAGCAGTTCTTC. Protein: CASSQPLGEGLSWSSYNEQFF.

CDR3: CASSLERLYNEQFF. The CDR3 DNA sequence: TGTGCCAGCAGCTTGGAGCGGCTCTACAATGAGCAGTTCTTC. This chain uses TRBV7-8 with TRBJ2-1; the D gene is possibly TRBD2 (5 bases). V was cut by 3 bases and J by 3 bases, with 9 bases left in between. The germline CDR1 and CDR2 sequences are SGHVS and FQNEAQ. The CDR3 has 14 amino acids.

This rearrangement joins TRBV7-2 to TRBJ2-6; D remains ambiguous. Trimming stripped 2 bases from V and 3 bases from J, with 5 bases between. The CDR3 is 14 residues long. Per germline, CDR1 SGHTA and CDR2 FQGNSA. The CDR3 nucleotides read TGTGCCAGCAGCTTACTGGGTGGGGCCAACGTCCTGACTTTC. Translated: CASSLLGGANVLTF. The full variable domain, its missing parts supplied by reference TRBV7-2 and TRBJ2-6, is GAGVSQSPSNKVTEKGKDVELRCDPISGHTALYWYRQSLGQGLEFLIYFQGNSAPDKSGLPSDRFSAERTGGSVSTLTIQRTQQEDSAVYLCASSLLGGANVLTFGAGSRLTVL.

This chain joins TRBV7-2 and TRBJ2-1; the match to TRBD2 covers 8 bases. V lost 8 bases and J lost 10; bases outside the gene matches: 10. There are 13 residues in the CDR3. The germline CDR1 and CDR2 sequences are SGHTA and FQGNSA. The CDR3 sequence is CASGSFWTSEQFF. The CDR3 DNA sequence: TGTGCCAGCGGTTCCTTCTGGACTAGCGAGCAGTTCTTC. The full variable domain, its missing parts supplied by reference TRBV7-2 and TRBJ2-1, is GAGVSQSPSNKVTEKGKDVELRCDPISGHTALYWYRQSLGQGLEFLIYFQGNSAPDKSGLPSDRFSAERTGGSVSTLTIQRTQQEDSAVYLCASGSFWTSEQFFGPGTRLTVL.

Many counts were recorded for this clone. The chain employs TRBV5-6 and TRBJ2-7; 8 bases fit TRBD2. Unmatched junction bases numbered 13, after V lost 1 base and J lost 4 bases. CDR3 size: 17 residues. CDR1 is SGHDT, CDR2 YYEEEE, per germline. The CDR3 reads CASSLFGQAGERYEQYF. The CDR3 DNA sequence: TGTGCCAGCAGCTTGTTCGGCCAAGCGGGAGAACGTTACGAGCAGTACTTC.

Concerning this clone itself: At the DNA level, this CDR3 is encoded by other sequences in the same sample as well. V and J are TRBV6-5 and TRBJ1-2; D gene ambiguous. V was shortened by 2 bases and J by 0 bases, with 4 bases between the two germline ends. This CDR3 has 13 residues. The V gene's germline CDR1 is MNHEY and CDR2 SVGAGI. CDR3 nucleotides: TGTGCCAGCAGTTACCAGGCTAACTATGGCTACACCTTC. Its protein is CASSYQANYGYTF.

The CDR3 coding sequence is TGTGCCAGCAGCGTAGACGCGGGAGGCAGAGAGACCCAGTACTTC. Its translation is CASSVDAGGRETQYF. The chain has TRBV9 and TRBJ2-5; 8 bases are shared with TRBD2. The CDR3 length is 15 residues. The V gene's germline CDR1 is SGDLS and CDR2 YYNGEE. Trimming took 0 bases from V and 4 from J; bases not matched to a gene: 5. Full variable domain (rest looked up from reference TRBV9 and TRBJ2-5): DSGVTQTPKHLITATGQRVTLRCSPRSGDLSVYWYQQSLDQGLQFLIQYYNGEERAKGNILERFSAQQFPDLHSELNLSSLELGDSALYFCASSVDAGGRETQYFGPGTRLLVL.

V is TRBV7-9 and J is TRBJ1-1; D remains unclear. In germline, CDR1 is SEHNR, CDR2 FQNEAQ (reference sequence). CDR3 size: 13 residues. V gave up 5 bases and J gave up 1 base, with 8 bases separating them. CDR3 in amino acids: CASSTKGNTEAFF. The CDR3 bases are TGTGCCAGCAGCACCAAAGGGAACACTGAAGCTTTCTTT. The full variable domain, in which reference TRBV7-9 and TRBJ1-1 provide the parts outside the CDR3, is DTGVSQNPRHKITKRGQNVTFRCDPISEHNRLYWYRQTLGQGPEFLTYFQNEAQLEKSRLLSDRFSAERPKGSFSTLEIQRTEQGDSAMYLCASSTKGNTEAFFGQGTRLTVV.

This chain connects TRBV19 to TRBJ1-5; D possibly corresponds to TRBD1 (5 bases). Trimming left V 3 bases short and J 0 bases short, with 9 bases between. The CDR3 runs 15 residues. Per the germline V gene, CDR1 is LNHDA and CDR2 is SQIVND (reference sequence). Here the CDR3 reads CASSIDSHSNQPQHF. The CDR3 DNA is TGTGCCAGTAGTATTGACAGTCATAGCAATCAGCCCCAGCATTTT.

This clone showed up just once. The V and J genes are TRBV27 and TRBJ2-7; the match to TRBD2 covers 11 bases. V lost 3 bases and J lost 6; bases outside the gene matches: 4. The CDR3 consists of 14 residues. Per germline, CDR1 MNHEY and CDR2 SMNVEV (reference sequence). CDR3 in amino acids: CASSFTSGSAEQYF. The CDR3, as DNA: TGTGCCAGCAGTTTTACTAGCGGGAGCGCCGAGCAGTACTTC.